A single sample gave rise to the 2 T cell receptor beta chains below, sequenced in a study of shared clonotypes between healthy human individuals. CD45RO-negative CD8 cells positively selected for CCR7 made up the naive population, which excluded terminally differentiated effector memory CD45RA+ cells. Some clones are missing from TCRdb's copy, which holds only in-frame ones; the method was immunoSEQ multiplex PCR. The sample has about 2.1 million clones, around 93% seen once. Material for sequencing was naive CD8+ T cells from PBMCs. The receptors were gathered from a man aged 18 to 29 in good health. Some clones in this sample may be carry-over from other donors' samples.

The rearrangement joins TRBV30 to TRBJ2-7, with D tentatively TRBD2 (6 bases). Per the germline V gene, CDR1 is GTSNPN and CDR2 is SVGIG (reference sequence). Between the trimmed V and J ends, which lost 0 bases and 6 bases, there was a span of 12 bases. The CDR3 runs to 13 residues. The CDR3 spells CAWSVAREGEQYF. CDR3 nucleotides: TGTGCCTGGAGTGTGGCGCGGGAAGGCGAGCAGTACTTC.

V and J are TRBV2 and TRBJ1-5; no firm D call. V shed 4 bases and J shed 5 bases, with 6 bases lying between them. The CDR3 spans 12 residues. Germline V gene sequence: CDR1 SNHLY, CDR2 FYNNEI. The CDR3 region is CASSAVDQPQHF. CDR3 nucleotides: TGTGCCAGCAGTGCGGTAGATCAGCCCCAGCATTTT.